A selection of T cell receptor beta chains follows, all from one sample in a study of cytomegalovirus exposure and HLA in healthy donors. Libraries were prepared by immunoSEQ multiplex PCR; TCRdb keeps only in-frame clonotypes and omits some of them. The sample records some 66,000 clones, around 80% being singletons. The sequenced material came from PBMCs. All receptors derive from a man aged 40-49 years in good health and CMV-seronegative. The CDR3 runs from the conserved cysteine through the conserved F or W. D genes are given only for firm matches. Clone size is given for some rows only: seen once, a few or many times, or a class if the clone is expanded.

TRBJ1-2 | NA | TRBV9 | NA | CASSVGLQAPSYGYTF | TGTGCCAGCAGCGTAGGGCTACAGGCCCCCAGCTATGGCTACACCTTC
TRBJ2-2 | few | TRBV6-5 | NA | CASKRDGNTGELFF | TGTGCCAGCAAGCGCGACGGAAACACCGGGGAGCTGTTTTTT
TRBJ2-7 | NA | TRBV4-2 | NA | CASSQDLGSSYEQYF | TGTGCCAGCAGCCAAGATTTGGGCAGCTCCTACGAGCAGTACTTC
TRBJ2-2 | NA | TRBV9 | TRBD1 | CASSVETGGTGELFF | TGTGCCAGCAGCGTAGAGACAGGGGGGACCGGGGAGCTGTTTTTT
TRBJ2-2 | NA | TRBV9 | NA | CASSVELAANTGELFF | TGTGCCAGCAGCGTAGAACTAGCAGCGAACACCGGGGAGCTGTTTTTT
TRBJ2-1 | NA | TRBV7-9 | NA | CASSISGATYDEQFF | TGTGCCAGCAGCATTAGCGGAGCCACCTACGATGAGCAGTTCTTC
TRBJ2-3 | NA | TRBV15 | NA | CATSTRRDGSDTQYF | TGTGCCACCAGCACCAGGCGGGATGGGTCAGATACGCAGTATTTT
TRBJ2-3 | NA | TRBV19 | NA | CASRKRAMTDTQYF | TGTGCCAGTAGAAAGAGGGCCATGACAGATACGCAGTATTTT
TRBJ2-1 | NA | TRBV5-6 | NA | CASSLVIASEIHNEQFF | TGTGCCAGCAGCTTGGTAATAGCTAGCGAAATACACAATGAGCAGTTCTTC
TRBJ2-5 | NA | TRBV7-9 | TRBD1 | CASSLGQGVETQYF | TGTGCCAGCAGCTTAGGCCAGGGGGTAGAGACCCAGTACTTC
TRBJ2-3 | NA | TRBV6-1 | TRBD2 | CASSELAGVTDTQYF | TGTGCCAGCAGTGAGCTAGCGGGAGTCACAGATACGCAGTATTTT
TRBJ2-1 | once | TRBV27 | NA | CASSSRGYNEQFF | TGTGCCAGCAGTTCCCGGGGATACAATGAGCAGTTCTTC
TRBJ1-1 | NA | TRBV27 | TRBD1 | CASRGQGGLEAFF | TGTGCCAGCAGGGGACAGGGGGGCCTTGAAGCTTTCTTT
TRBJ1-2 | few | TRBV6-4 | NA | CASRQGSRYTF | TGTGCCAGCAGGCAGGGTAGTCGCTACACCTTC
TRBJ2-1 | NA | TRBV7-6 | TRBD2 | CASSFTSGINNEQFF | TGTGCCAGCAGCTTCACTAGCGGGATCAACAATGAGCAGTTCTTC
TRBJ1-1 | few | TRBV5-1 | NA | CASSLAGSGDGAFF | TGCGCCAGCAGCTTGGCGGGGTCAGGGGACGGAGCTTTCTTT
TRBJ1-2 | NA | TRBV5-4 | TRBD1 | CASSLTERQGDGYTF | TGTGCCAGCAGCTTGACCGAAAGACAGGGTGATGGCTACACCTTC
TRBJ2-1 | NA | TRBV5-1 | NA | CASSLGGGRKQFF | TGCGCCAGCAGCTTGGGCGGCGGTCGTAAGCAGTTCTTC
TRBJ2-7 | NA | TRBV5-1 | TRBD2 | CASSLGGGNYEQYF | TGCGCCAGCAGCTTGGGCGGGGGTAACTACGAGCAGTACTTC
TRBJ1-4 | once | TRBV19 | TRBD1 | CASSRGQALGEKLFF | TGTGCCAGTAGTAGGGGACAGGCCCTGGGGGAAAAACTGTTTTTT
TRBJ2-4 | NA | TRBV19 | TRBD1 | CASSIEGGQGKGAKNIQYF | TGTGCCAGTAGTATAGAAGGGGGACAGGGGAAGGGGGCCAAAAACATTCAGTACTTC
TRBJ2-6 | NA | TRBV9 | TRBD1 | CASSVDRAGANVLTF | TGTGCCAGCAGCGTCGACAGGGCTGGGGCCAACGTCCTGACTTTC
TRBJ1-4 | NA | TRBV6-5 | NA | CASRLRETEKLFF | TGTGCCAGCCGTCTGAGGGAAACAGAAAAACTGTTTTTT